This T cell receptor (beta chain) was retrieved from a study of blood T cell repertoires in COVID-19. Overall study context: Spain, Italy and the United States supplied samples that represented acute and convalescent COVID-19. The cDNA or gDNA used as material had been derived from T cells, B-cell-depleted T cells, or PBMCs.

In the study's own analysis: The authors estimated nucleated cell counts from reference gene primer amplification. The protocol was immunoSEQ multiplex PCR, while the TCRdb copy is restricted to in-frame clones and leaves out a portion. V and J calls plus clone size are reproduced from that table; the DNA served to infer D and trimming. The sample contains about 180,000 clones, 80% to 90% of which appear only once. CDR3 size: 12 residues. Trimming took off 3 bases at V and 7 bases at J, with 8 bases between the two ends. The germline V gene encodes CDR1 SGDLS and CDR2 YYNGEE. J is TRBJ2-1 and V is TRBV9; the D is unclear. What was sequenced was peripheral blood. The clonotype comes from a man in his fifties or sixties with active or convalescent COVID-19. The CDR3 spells CASSATENEQFF. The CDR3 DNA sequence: TGTGCCAGCAGCGCAACAGAGAATGAGCAGTTCTTC.